This T cell receptor beta chain was obtained from a study of regulatory T cells in long-lasting Graves disease. V lost 2 bases and J lost 6, with 7 bases in between. Germline V gene data show CDR1 as SGHTA and CDR2 as FQGTGA. The CDR3 sequence is 12 residues long. This clonotype was detected ten times or more. Time point noted: newly diagnosed GD, antithyroid drugs for less than 3 months. Construction of the TCR library relied on RNA isolated from PBMCs. Sequencing libraries for TCR beta were prepared with iRepertoire HTBI primers and Arm-PCR of CDR3 regions. MiXCR, run by TCRdb on the multiplex PCR reads, gives a single entry per CDR3 protein. The sample contains around 400,000 distinct CDR3 sequences, roughly a sixth of which appear only once.

This clonotype originated in a female donor with Graves disease. The sample was peripheral blood mononuclear cells (PBMCs), taken at new diagnosis, from a patient treated with antithyroid drugs. The chain has TRBV7-3 and TRBJ1-1; possible D gene TRBD1, 5 bases. This CDR3 reads CASSLQGAEAFF. The CDR3 nucleotides are TGTGCCAGCAGCTTACAGGGCGCTGAAGCTTTCTTT.